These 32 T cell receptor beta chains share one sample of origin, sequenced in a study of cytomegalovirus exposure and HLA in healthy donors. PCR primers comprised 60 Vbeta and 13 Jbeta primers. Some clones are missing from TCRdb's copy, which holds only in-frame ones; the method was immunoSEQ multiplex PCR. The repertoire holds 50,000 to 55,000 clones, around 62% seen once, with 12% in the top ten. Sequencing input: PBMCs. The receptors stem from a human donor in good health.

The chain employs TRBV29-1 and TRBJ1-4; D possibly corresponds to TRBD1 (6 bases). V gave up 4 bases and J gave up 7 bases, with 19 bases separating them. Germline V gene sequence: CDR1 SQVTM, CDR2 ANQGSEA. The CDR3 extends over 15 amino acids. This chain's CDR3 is CSVAQVTGPFEKLFF. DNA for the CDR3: TGCAGCGTTGCCCAAGTGACAGGCCCCTTTGAAAAACTGTTTTTT.

DNA for the CDR3: TGCAGCGCCGGTCCGCGGGGGAACACCGGGGAGCTGTTTTTT. It translates to CSAGPRGNTGELFF. This rearrangement joins TRBV29-1 to TRBJ2-2; the D gene is possibly TRBD2 (6 bases). Trimming took 7 bases from V and 1 from J, leaving 13 bases between them. There are 14 residues in the CDR3. Germline CDR1 reads SQVTM; CDR2 reads ANQGSEA.

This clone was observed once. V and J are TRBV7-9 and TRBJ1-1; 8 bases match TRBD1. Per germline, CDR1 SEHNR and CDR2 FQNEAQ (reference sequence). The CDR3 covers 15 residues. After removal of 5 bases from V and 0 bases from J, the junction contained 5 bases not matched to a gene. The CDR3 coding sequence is TGTGCCAGCAGCGTCTCAGGGGGCCTGAACACTGAAGCTTTCTTT. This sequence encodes CASSVSGGLNTEAFF.

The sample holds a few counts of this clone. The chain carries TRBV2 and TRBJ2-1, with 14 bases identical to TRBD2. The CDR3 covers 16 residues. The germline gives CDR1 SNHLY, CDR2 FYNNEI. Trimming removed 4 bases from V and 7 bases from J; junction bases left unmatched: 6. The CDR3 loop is CASSGRLAGGRNEQFF. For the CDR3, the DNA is TGTGCCAGCAGTGGGCGACTAGCGGGGGGGCGTAATGAGCAGTTCTTC. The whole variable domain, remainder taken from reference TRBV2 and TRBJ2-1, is EPEVTQTPSHQVTQMGQEVILRCVPISNHLYFYWYRQILGQKVEFLVSFYNNEISEKSEIFDDQFSVERPDGSNFTLKIRSTKLEDSAMYFCASSGRLAGGRNEQFFGPGTRLTVL.

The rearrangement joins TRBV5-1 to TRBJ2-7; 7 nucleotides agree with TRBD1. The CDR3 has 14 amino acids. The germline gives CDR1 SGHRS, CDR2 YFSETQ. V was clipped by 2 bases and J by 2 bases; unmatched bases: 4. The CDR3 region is CASSFNTGAYEQYF. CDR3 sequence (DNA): TGCGCCAGCAGCTTTAACACAGGGGCCTACGAGCAGTACTTC.

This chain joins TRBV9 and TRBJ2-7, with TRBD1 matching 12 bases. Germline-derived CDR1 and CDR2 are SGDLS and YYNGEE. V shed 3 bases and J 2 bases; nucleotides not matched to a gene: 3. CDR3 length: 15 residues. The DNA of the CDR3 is TGTGCCAGCAGCGCTAGGGACAGGGGGCCCTACGAGCAGTACTTC. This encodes CASSARDRGPYEQYF.

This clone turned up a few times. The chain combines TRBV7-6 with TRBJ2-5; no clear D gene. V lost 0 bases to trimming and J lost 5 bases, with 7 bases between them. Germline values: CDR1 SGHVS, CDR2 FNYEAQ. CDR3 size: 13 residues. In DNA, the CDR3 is TGTGCCAGCAGCTTAGCTCCACGGGAGACCCAGTACTTC. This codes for CASSLAPRETQYF.

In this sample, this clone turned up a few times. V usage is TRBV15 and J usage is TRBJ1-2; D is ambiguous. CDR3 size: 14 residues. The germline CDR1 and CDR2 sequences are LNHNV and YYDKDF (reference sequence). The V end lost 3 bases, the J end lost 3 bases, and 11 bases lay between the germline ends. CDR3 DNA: TGTGCCACCAGCAGGCCTGGAGGATACTATGGCTACACCTTC. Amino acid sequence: CATSRPGGYYGYTF.

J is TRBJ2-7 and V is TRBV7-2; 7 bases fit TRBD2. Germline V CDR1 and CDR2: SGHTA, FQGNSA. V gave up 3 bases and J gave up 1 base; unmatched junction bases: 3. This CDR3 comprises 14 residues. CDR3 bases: TGTGCCAGCAGCTTCCAGGGAGGGTCCTACGAGCAGTACTTC. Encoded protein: CASSFQGGSYEQYF.

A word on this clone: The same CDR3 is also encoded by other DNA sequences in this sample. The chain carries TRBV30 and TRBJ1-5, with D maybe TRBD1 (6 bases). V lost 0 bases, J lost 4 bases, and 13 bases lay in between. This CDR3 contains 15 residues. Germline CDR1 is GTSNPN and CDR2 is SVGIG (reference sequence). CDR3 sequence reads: CAWSVGGSGNQPQHF. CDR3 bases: TGTGCCTGGAGTGTAGGGGGTTCTGGTAATCAGCCCCAGCATTTT. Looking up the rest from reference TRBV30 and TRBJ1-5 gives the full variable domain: SQTIHQWPATLVQPVGSPLSLECTVEGTSNPNLYWYRQAAGRGLQLLFYSVGIGQISSEVPQNLSASRPQDRQFILSSKKLLLSDSGFYLCAWSVGGSGNQPQHFGDGTRLSIL.

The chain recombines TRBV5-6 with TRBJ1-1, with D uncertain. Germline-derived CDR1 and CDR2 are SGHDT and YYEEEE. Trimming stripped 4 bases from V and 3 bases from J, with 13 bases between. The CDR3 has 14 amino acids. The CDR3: CASSLQVSYTEAFF. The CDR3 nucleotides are TGTGCCAGCAGCCTCCAGGTAAGTTACACTGAAGCTTTCTTT.

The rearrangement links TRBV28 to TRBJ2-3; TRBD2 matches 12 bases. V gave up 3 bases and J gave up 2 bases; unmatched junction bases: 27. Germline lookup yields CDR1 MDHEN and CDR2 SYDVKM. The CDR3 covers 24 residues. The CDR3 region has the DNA TGTGCCAGCAGTTTCACCTACGAACTTGGACTAGCGGGACGTCTCGATAGGGCCACAGATACGCAGTATTTT. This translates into CASSFTYELGLAGRLDRATDTQYF.

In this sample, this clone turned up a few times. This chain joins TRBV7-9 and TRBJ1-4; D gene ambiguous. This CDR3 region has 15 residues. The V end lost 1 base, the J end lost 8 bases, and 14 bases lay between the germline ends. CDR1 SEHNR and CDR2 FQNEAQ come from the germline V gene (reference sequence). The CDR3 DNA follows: TGTGCCAGCAGCTTAGTTGACTCTGAATCGGAAAAACTGTTTTTT. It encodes CASSLVDSESEKLFF.

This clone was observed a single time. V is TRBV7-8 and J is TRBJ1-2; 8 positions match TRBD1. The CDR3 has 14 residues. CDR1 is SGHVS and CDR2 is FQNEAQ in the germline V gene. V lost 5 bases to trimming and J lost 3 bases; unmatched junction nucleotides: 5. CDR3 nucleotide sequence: TGTGCCAGCAGCCGTGAACAGGGGGACTATGGCTACACCTTC. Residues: CASSREQGDYGYTF.

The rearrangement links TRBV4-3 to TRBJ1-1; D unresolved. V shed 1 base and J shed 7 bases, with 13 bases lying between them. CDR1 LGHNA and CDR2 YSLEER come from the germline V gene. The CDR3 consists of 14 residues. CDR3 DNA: TGCGCCAGCAGCCAAGGGGCAGTCTTTGGTGAAGCTTTCTTT. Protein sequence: CASSQGAVFGEAFF.

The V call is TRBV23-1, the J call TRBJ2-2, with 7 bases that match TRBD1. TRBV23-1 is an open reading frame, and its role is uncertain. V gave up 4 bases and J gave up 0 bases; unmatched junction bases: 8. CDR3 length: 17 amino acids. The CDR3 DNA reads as TGCGCCAGCAGTCCTTGGACAGGATCAGCGAACACCGGGGAGCTGTTTTTT. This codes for CASSPWTGSANTGELFF.

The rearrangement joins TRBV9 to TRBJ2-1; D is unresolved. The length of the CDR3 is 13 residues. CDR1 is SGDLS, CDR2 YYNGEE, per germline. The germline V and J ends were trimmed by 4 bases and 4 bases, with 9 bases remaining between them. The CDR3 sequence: CASSPTTYNEQFF. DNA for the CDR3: TGTGCCAGCAGCCCCACGACATACAATGAGCAGTTCTTC.

The CDR3 region has the DNA TGTGCCAGCAGTTACTCGGGACAGGGCACAGATACGCAGTATTTT. Translated: CASSYSGQGTDTQYF. V and J are TRBV6-5 and TRBJ2-3, with 8 bases aligning to TRBD1. J was trimmed by 1 base and V by 0 bases; bases with no gene match: 0. The CDR3 is 15 residues long. CDR1 MNHEY and CDR2 SVGAGI come from the germline V gene.

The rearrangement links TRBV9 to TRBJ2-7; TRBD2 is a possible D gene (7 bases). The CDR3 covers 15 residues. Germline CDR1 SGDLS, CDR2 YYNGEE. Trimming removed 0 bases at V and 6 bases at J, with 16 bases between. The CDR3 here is CASSVGAGAGSEQYF. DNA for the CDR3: TGTGCCAGCAGCGTAGGTGCGGGGGCCGGTTCCGAGCAGTACTTC.

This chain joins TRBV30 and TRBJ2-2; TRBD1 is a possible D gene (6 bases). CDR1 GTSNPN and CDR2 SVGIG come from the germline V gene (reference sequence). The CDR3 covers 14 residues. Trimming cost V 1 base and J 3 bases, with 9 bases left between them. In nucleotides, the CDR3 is TGTGCCTGGAGTGCGGGGACACACACCGGGGAGCTGTTTTTT. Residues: CAWSAGTHTGELFF.

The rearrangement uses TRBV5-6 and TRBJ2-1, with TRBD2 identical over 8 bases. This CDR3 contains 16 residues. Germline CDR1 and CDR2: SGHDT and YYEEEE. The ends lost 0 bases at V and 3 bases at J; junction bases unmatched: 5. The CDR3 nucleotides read TGTGCCAGCAGCTTGGCCACGGGGGGGGGCTACAATGAGCAGTTCTTC. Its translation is CASSLATGGGYNEQFF.

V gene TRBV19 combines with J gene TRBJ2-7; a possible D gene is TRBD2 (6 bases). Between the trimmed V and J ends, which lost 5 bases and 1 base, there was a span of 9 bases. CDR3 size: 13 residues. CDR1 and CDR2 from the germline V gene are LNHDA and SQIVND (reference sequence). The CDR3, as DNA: TGTGCCAGTAGTTCGGGGGTATCCTACGAGCAGTACTTC. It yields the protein CASSSGVSYEQYF.

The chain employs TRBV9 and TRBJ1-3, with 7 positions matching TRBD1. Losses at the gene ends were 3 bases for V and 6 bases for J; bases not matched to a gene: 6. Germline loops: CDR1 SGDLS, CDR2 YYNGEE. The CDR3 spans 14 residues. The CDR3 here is CASSATGTENTIYF. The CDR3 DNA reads TGTGCCAGCAGCGCAACCGGGACAGAAAACACCATATATTTT.

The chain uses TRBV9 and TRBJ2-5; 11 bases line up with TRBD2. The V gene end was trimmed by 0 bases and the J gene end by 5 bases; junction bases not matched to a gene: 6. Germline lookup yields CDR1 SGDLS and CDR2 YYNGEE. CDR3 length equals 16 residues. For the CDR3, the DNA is TGTGCCAGCAGCGTAGTTAGTAGCGGGGGGGCTGAGACCCAGTACTTC. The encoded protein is CASSVVSSGGAETQYF.

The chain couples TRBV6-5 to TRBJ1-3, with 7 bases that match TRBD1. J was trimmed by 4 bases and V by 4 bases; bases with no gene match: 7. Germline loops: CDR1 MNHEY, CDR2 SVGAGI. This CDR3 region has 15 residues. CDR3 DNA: TGTGCCAGCAGTTCCGACAGGGCTTCAGGAAACACCATATATTTT. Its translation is CASSSDRASGNTIYF.

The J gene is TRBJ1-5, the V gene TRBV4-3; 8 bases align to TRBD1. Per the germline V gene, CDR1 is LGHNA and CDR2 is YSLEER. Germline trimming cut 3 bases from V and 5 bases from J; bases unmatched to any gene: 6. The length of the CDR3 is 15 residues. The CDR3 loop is CASSQDDRGYQPQHF. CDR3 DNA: TGCGCCAGCAGCCAGGACGACAGGGGCTATCAGCCCCAGCATTTT.

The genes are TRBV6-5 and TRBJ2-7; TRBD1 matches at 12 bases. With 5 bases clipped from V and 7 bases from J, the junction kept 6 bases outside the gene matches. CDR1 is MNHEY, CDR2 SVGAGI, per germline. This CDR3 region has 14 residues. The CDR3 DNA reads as TGTGCCAGCAGTACGGGACAGGGGGCTCGGGAGCAGTACTTC. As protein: CASSTGQGAREQYF.

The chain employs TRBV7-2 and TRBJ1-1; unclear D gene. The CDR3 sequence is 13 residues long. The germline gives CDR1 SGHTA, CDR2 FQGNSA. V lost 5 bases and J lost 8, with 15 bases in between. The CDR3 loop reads CASSRQPGIEAFF. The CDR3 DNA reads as TGTGCCAGCAGCCGTCAACCCGGGATAGAAGCTTTCTTT.

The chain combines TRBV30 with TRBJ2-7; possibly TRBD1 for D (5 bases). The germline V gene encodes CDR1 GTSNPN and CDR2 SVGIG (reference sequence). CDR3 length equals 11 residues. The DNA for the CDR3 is TGTGCTGGGTATAGGGGTTACGAGCAGTACTTC. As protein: CAGYRGYEQYF.

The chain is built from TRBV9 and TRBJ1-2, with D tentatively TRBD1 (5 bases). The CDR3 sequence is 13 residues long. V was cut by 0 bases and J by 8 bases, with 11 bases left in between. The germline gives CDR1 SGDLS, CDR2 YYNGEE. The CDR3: CASSVAGAGGYTF. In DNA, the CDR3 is TGTGCCAGCAGCGTAGCTGGGGCTGGGGGCTACACCTTC.

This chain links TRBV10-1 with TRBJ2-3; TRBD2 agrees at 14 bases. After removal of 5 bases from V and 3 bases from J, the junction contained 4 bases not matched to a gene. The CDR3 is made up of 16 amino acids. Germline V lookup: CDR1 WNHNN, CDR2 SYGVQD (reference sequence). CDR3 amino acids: CASSRRLAGGTDTQYF. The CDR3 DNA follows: TGCGCCAGCAGTAGAAGACTAGCGGGGGGGACAGATACGCAGTATTTT.

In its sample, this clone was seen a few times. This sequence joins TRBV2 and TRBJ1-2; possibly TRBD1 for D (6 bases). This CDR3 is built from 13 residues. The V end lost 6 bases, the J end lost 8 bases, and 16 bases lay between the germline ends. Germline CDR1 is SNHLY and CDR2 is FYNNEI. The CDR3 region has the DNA TGTGCCAGCAGCGCAGACAGGCTGGGGGGCTACACCTTC. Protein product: CASSADRLGGYTF.